Described below is a single TCR beta chain sequence and its context. These data are taken from a study of CD8 T cells in Susac syndrome. RNA, at about 0.5 to 1 ug, was reverse transcribed with random hexamers. TCRdb passed the immunoSEQ multiplex PCR reads through MiXCR, listing each CDR3 protein once. Of about 200,000 distinct CDR3 sequences in the sample, about 95% were seen once. This CDR3 comprises 15 residues. Deletions cut 0 bases from V and 5 bases from J, with 14 bases between. Germline V gene data show CDR1 as SGDLS and CDR2 as YYNGEE. Isolation of CD8+ and CD4+ T cells was performed negatively, whereas enrichment of TEMRA cells was done by FACS.

The specimen sequenced was CD4+ T cells from PBMCs. This TCR was recovered from a human donor with multiple sclerosis. V and J are TRBV9 and TRBJ1-1, with D perhaps matching TRBD1 (5 bases). This CDR3 is CASSVAGREGTEAFF. The CDR3 nucleotides read TGTGCCAGCAGCGTAGCAGGGAGGGAAGGGACTGAAGCTTTCTTT. Full variable domain (outside the CDR3, taken from reference TRBV9 and TRBJ1-1): DSGVTQTPKHLITATGQRVTLRCSPRSGDLSVYWYQQSLDQGLQFLIQYYNGEERAKGNILERFSAQQFPDLHSELNLSSLELGDSALYFCASSVAGREGTEAFFGQGTRLTVV.